The 3 T cell receptor beta chains below come from one sample, sequenced in a study of cytomegalovirus exposure and HLA in healthy donors. The primer mix had 60 Vbeta and 13 Jbeta primers. The assay was immunoSEQ multiplex PCR, and TCRdb's table has in-frame clones only and misses some. The table includes more than 85,000 clones, more than 65% detected once. Sample: PBMCs. All receptors come from a man under 40 in good health and CMV-seropositive.

The chain uses TRBV29-1 and TRBJ2-7, with a possible D match to TRBD1 (5 bases). The CDR3 sequence is 15 residues long. Looked up from germline, CDR1 is SQVTM and CDR2 is ANQGSEA. This CDR3 reads CSTVWVRANTYEQYF. For the CDR3, the DNA is TGCAGTACCGTCTGGGTCAGGGCTAACACCTACGAGCAGTACTTC.

The chain couples TRBV30 to TRBJ2-7, with D unresolved. Germline values: CDR1 GTSNPN, CDR2 SVGIG (reference sequence). Trimming stripped 2 bases from V and 6 bases from J, with 8 bases between. The CDR3 contains 11 residues. The DNA for the CDR3 is TGTGCCTGGAGTAGAGGTGGCGAGCAGTACTTC. It encodes CAWSRGGEQYF.

The rearrangement joins TRBV6-5 to TRBJ1-6; 9 bases line up with TRBD1. Looked up from germline, CDR1 is MNHEY and CDR2 is SVGAGI. V gave up 7 bases and J gave up 10 bases; unmatched junction bases: 8. This CDR3 contains 14 residues. CDR3: CASTLGQGFSPLHF. The CDR3 nucleotides read TGTGCCAGCACCCTCGGACAGGGGTTCTCACCCCTCCACTTT.